The 28 T cell receptor beta chains presented below share a single source sample, sequenced in a study of shared clonotypes between healthy human individuals. The protocol was immunoSEQ multiplex PCR, while the TCRdb copy is restricted to in-frame clones and leaves out a portion. The sample records about 450,000 clones, 79% being singletons. The sample was PBMCs. Source of these receptors: a middle-aged woman in good health. Some clones in this sample may be carry-over from other donors' samples.

The chain is built from TRBV5-4 and TRBJ2-5; the match to TRBD2 covers 11 bases. The CDR3 has 15 residues. Germline values: CDR1 SGHNT, CDR2 YYREEE (reference sequence). V lost 2 bases, J lost 2 bases, and 2 bases stayed unmatched. The CDR3 DNA sequence: TGTGCCAGCAGCTTCCGACTAGCGGGACAAGAGACCCAGTACTTC. Protein: CASSFRLAGQETQYF.

The count of this clone is one. The chain is built from TRBV2 and TRBJ2-1, with TRBD2 matching over 9 bases. The length of the CDR3 is 14 residues. Looked up from germline, CDR1 is SNHLY and CDR2 is FYNNEI. V gave up 8 bases and J gave up 3 bases; unmatched junction bases: 5. As DNA, the CDR3 is TGTGCCAGCCGGGGACTAGCAGTCTACAATGAGCAGTTCTTC. Its translation is CASRGLAVYNEQFF.

Note on this clone: Mismatch with germline at one junction end may stem from a read error. This chain uses TRBV29-1 with TRBJ1-1; D possibly corresponds to TRBD1 (5 bases). Germline-derived CDR1 and CDR2 are SQVTM and ANQGSEA. The CDR3 length is 8 residues. CDR3 loop: CSVERGRF. For the CDR3, the DNA is TGCAGCGTTGAAAGGGGCCGATTT.

V and J are TRBV19 and TRBJ1-4; 9 bases map to TRBD1. The length of the CDR3 is 13 residues. Germline V CDR1 and CDR2: LNHDA, SQIVND (reference sequence). Losses at the gene ends were 7 bases for V and 6 bases for J; bases not matched to a gene: 3. The CDR3 protein is CASTGTGHEKLFF. The CDR3 nucleotides are TGTGCCAGTACCGGGACAGGGCATGAAAAACTGTTTTTT.

This chain joins TRBV29-1 and TRBJ2-1; 7 positions match TRBD2. After removal of 7 bases from V and 4 bases from J, the junction contained 13 bases not matched to a gene. The germline V gene encodes CDR1 SQVTM and CDR2 ANQGSEA. The CDR3 totals 15 residues. The CDR3 DNA sequence: TGCAGCGGTGGGCTGGGTTCTAGCGGTTACAATGAGCAGTTCTTC. Its translation is CSGGLGSSGYNEQFF.

The V gene is TRBV10-3, the J gene TRBJ2-1; 11 nucleotides align to TRBD2. With 10 bases clipped from V and 7 bases from J, the junction kept 9 bases outside the gene matches. The CDR3 length is 14 residues. Germline lookup yields CDR1 ENHRY and CDR2 SYGVKD. The CDR3 spells CATVAGGPRNEQFF. The CDR3 DNA sequence: TGTGCCACTGTAGCGGGAGGGCCAAGGAATGAGCAGTTCTTC.

The rearrangement links TRBV18 to TRBJ1-2; 12 bases map to TRBD1. The CDR3 runs to 15 residues. Germline CDR1 is KGHSH and CDR2 is LQKENI. Germline trimming cut 5 bases from V and 5 bases from J; bases unmatched to any gene: 6. The CDR3 spells CASSVGQGARYGYTF. CDR3 sequence (DNA): TGTGCCAGCTCAGTGGGACAGGGGGCGAGATATGGCTACACCTTC.

The genes are TRBV4-2 and TRBJ2-7; D is ambiguous. Germline assignment: CDR1 LGHNA and CDR2 YNFKEQ. V was cut by 6 bases and J by 3 bases, with 18 bases left in between. This CDR3 is 15 amino acids long. DNA for the CDR3: TGTGCCAGCAGACCCTACGCTGACACTGACTACGAGCAGTACTTC. Translated, it gives CASRPYADTDYEQYF.

The chain's CDR3 is CAYRPGGNEQFF. The DNA of the CDR3 is TGTGCTTACCGACCCGGGGGCAATGAGCAGTTCTTC. This chain uses TRBV6-5 with TRBJ2-1; TRBD2 is a possible D gene (6 bases). Germline-derived CDR1 and CDR2 are MNHEY and SVGAGI. The CDR3 is 12 residues long.

The J gene is TRBJ1-3, the V gene TRBV6-1; no definite D call. Looked up from germline, CDR1 is MNHNS and CDR2 is SASEGT. Trimming cost V 1 base and J 0 bases, with 7 bases left between them. This CDR3 has 15 residues. The CDR3 spells CASSEDALSGNTIYF. The CDR3 nucleotides are TGTGCCAGCAGTGAAGATGCACTCTCTGGAAACACCATATATTTT.

The chain links TRBV11-2 to TRBJ2-5; 13 bases fit TRBD2. Germline V gene sequence: CDR1 SGHAT, CDR2 FQNNGV. The CDR3 runs 16 residues. V lost 3 bases to trimming and J lost 5 bases; unmatched junction nucleotides: 6. CDR3 nucleotides: TGTGCCAGCAGCTTCTGGACTAGCGGGAGCGGGGAGACCCAGTACTTC. This gives the protein CASSFWTSGSGETQYF.

This chain connects TRBV2 to TRBJ2-7, with D uncertain. This CDR3 is built from 13 residues. Trimming cost V 3 bases and J 12 bases, with 18 bases left between them. Germline assignment: CDR1 SNHLY and CDR2 FYNNEI. In nucleotides, the CDR3 is TGTGCCAGCAGTGATTCCGGCCTACCGCCGGTGTACTTC. Translation: CASSDSGLPPVYF.

The chain couples TRBV28 to TRBJ1-6; 9 positions agree with TRBD1. The trim removed 4 bases at V and 7 bases at J, leaving 5 bases unmatched. Germline V gene data show CDR1 as MDHEN and CDR2 as SYDVKM. The CDR3 totals 15 residues. This CDR3 reads CASSSPGTGNSPLHF. In DNA form, the CDR3 reads TGTGCCAGCAGTTCCCCCGGGACAGGGAATTCACCCCTCCACTTT.

To note about this clone: Other DNA sequences in the sample encode the same CDR3. The chain joins TRBV15 to TRBJ1-1; D not resolved. Trimming stripped 1 base from V and 3 bases from J, with 3 bases between. Germline loops: CDR1 LNHNV, CDR2 YYDKDF (reference sequence). The CDR3 is 12 amino acids. Here the CDR3 reads CATSRGYTEAFF. CDR3 DNA: TGTGCCACCAGCAGAGGATACACTGAAGCTTTCTTT.

This clone was seen at least ten times. The CDR3 here is CASSRTGVGEKLFF. The CDR3 DNA sequence: TGTGCCAGCAGTAGGACAGGGGTGGGTGAAAAACTGTTTTTT. V usage is TRBV6-1 and J usage is TRBJ1-4, with 9 bases fitting TRBD1. CDR3 length: 14 residues. With V trimmed by 5 bases and J by 7 bases, 5 bases remained unmatched. Germline lookup yields CDR1 MNHNS and CDR2 SASEGT.

The CDR3 region has the DNA TGTGCCAGCAGTTACTCCCCAGGAGACACTGAAGCTTTCTTT. Translating gives CASSYSPGDTEAFF. The chain has TRBV6-5 and TRBJ1-1, with unresolved D. Trimming left V 0 bases short and J 3 bases short, with 8 bases between. Germline V lookup: CDR1 MNHEY, CDR2 SVGAGI. The CDR3 is 14 amino acids.

The V gene is TRBV2, the J gene TRBJ2-1; D unclear. CDR1 is SNHLY and CDR2 is FYNNEI in the germline V gene. V lost 4 bases and J lost 4, with 14 bases in between. CDR3 length: 15 amino acids. In DNA form, the CDR3 reads TGTGCCAGCAGTGTGATGGAGACCCTTTACAATGAGCAGTTCTTC. As protein: CASSVMETLYNEQFF. Drawing the rest from reference TRBV2 and TRBJ2-1, the complete variable domain is EPEVTQTPSHQVTQMGQEVILRCVPISNHLYFYWYRQILGQKVEFLVSFYNNEISEKSEIFDDQFSVERPDGSNFTLKIRSTKLEDSAMYFCASSVMETLYNEQFFGPGTRLTVL.

The chain recombines TRBV9 with TRBJ2-3; TRBD1 aligns across 8 bases. The CDR3 runs 16 residues. Unmatched junction bases numbered 10, after V lost 4 bases and J lost 3 bases. Germline V gene sequence: CDR1 SGDLS, CDR2 YYNGEE. The CDR3 region is CASSSQGGLRTDTQYF. In DNA form, the CDR3 reads TGTGCCAGCAGCTCACAGGGGGGACTTCGGACAGATACGCAGTATTTT.

Written as DNA, the CDR3 is TGTGCCAGCACCTCGGCTCGGGGGGGGAATATATACAATGAGCAGTTCTTC. Residues: CASTSARGGNIYNEQFF. The genes are TRBV19 and TRBJ2-1; 8 nucleotides line up with TRBD2. The CDR3 runs to 17 residues. Germline CDR1 is LNHDA and CDR2 is SQIVND (reference sequence). The junction had 17 bases not matched to a gene; V was cut back by 9 bases and J by 4 bases.

The J gene is TRBJ2-2, the V gene TRBV19; D is possibly TRBD1 (7 bases). Trimming took 5 bases from V and 7 from J, leaving 17 bases between them. CDR1 and CDR2 (germline): LNHDA, SQIVND (reference sequence). The CDR3 runs 15 residues. As DNA, the CDR3 is TGTGCCAGTAGTCCACGACAGGGACTTGGCGGGGAGCTGTTTTTT. Protein sequence: CASSPRQGLGGELFF.

V gene TRBV4-3 combines with J gene TRBJ2-7; tentatively, D is TRBD1 (5 bases). The V and J ends lost 4 bases and 3 bases respectively, with 10 bases between them. Germline CDR1 LGHNA, CDR2 YSLEER. This CDR3 is built from 13 residues. The CDR3 sequence: CASSPRVDYEQYF. The CDR3 bases are TGCGCCAGCAGCCCCAGGGTTGACTACGAGCAGTACTTC.

This clone was observed a handful of times. The chain is built from TRBV7-9 and TRBJ1-4; no definite D call. The CDR3 contains 15 residues. Looked up from germline, CDR1 is SEHNR and CDR2 is FQNEAQ (reference sequence). V was pared by 1 base and J by 8 bases, with 14 bases between. In DNA form, the CDR3 reads TGTGCCAGCAGCTTAGGGGCGACCTCGGGGGAAAAACTGTTTTTT. The encoded protein is CASSLGATSGEKLFF. The entire variable domain, with the rest obtained from reference TRBV7-9 and TRBJ1-4, is as follows: DTGVSQNPRHKITKRGQNVTFRCDPISEHNRLYWYRQTLGQGPEFLTYFQNEAQLEKSRLLSDRFSAERPKGSFSTLEIQRTEQGDSAMYLCASSLGATSGEKLFFGSGTQLSVL.

The chain uses TRBV11-2 and TRBJ2-1; D gene unclear. The germline V gene has CDR1 SGHAT and CDR2 FQNNGV. The V end was cut by 2 bases, the J end by 5 bases, with 7 bases between. The length of the CDR3 is 13 residues. The CDR3 coding sequence is TGTGCCAGCAGCTTAAGGCTACACAATGAGCAGTTCTTC. This sequence encodes CASSLRLHNEQFF.

There are a few counts of this clone. This chain joins TRBV5-5 and TRBJ2-2; 14 bases line up with TRBD2. Looked up from germline, CDR1 is SGHKS and CDR2 is YYEKEE (reference sequence). Trimming removed 3 bases from V and 5 bases from J; junction bases left unmatched: 3. The CDR3 length is 16 residues. The CDR3 sequence: CASSWGLAGATGELFF. CDR3 bases: TGTGCCAGCAGCTGGGGACTAGCGGGAGCAACCGGGGAGCTGTTTTTT.

The chain carries TRBV4-3 and TRBJ2-2; weak D call: TRBD2 (5 bases). Germline V gives CDR1 LGHNA, CDR2 YSLEER. V lost 0 bases and J 0 bases, leaving 8 bases between the germline ends. CDR3 length equals 16 residues. The CDR3 is CASSQEAGANTGELFF. CDR3 nucleotide sequence: TGCGCCAGCAGCCAAGAGGCGGGTGCGAACACCGGGGAGCTGTTTTTT.

The J gene is TRBJ1-1, the V gene TRBV7-6, with D possibly being TRBD1 (5 bases). Between the trimmed V and J ends, which lost 1 base and 3 bases, there was a span of 15 bases. Germline V gene lookup returns CDR1 SGHVS and CDR2 FNYEAQ. This CDR3 contains 16 residues. The CDR3 region has the DNA TGTGCCAGCAGCTTAGGGTGGGGACTCAGGTACACTGAAGCTTTCTTT. This gives the protein CASSLGWGLRYTEAFF.

The rearrangement joins TRBV15 to TRBJ2-4; tentative D call: TRBD2 (6 bases). There are 14 residues in the CDR3. The germline V gene encodes CDR1 LNHNV and CDR2 YYDKDF (reference sequence). V shed 9 bases and J shed 0 bases, with 12 bases lying between them. The CDR3, as DNA: TGTGCCACTACTTCCGGGGGAGCCAAAAACATTCAGTACTTC. Protein sequence: CATTSGGAKNIQYF.

This rearrangement joins TRBV10-1 to TRBJ2-7; 9 bases map to TRBD2. The germline V gene encodes CDR1 WNHNN and CDR2 SYGVQD (reference sequence). V was clipped by 4 bases and J by 5 bases; unmatched bases: 6. This CDR3 contains 14 residues. The CDR3 region has the DNA TGCGCCAGCAGTGGCGGGGGGGCTGGGGACGAGCAGTACTTC. Amino acids: CASSGGGAGDEQYF.